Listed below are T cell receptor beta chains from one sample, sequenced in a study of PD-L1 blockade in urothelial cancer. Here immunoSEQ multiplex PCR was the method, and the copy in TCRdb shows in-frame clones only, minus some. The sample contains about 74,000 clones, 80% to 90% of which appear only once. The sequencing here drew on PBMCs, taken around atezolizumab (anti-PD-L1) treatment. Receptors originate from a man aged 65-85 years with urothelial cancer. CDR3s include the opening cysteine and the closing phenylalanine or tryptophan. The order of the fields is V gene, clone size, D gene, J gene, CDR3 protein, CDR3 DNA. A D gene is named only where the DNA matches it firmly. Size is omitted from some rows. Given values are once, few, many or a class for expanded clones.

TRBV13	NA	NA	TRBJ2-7	CASSLVGGGSGAYEQYF	TGTGCCAGCAGCTTAGTAGGGGGGGGTAGCGGAGCCTACGAGCAGTACTTC
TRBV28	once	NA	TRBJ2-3	CASRQTHRNTDTQYF	TGTGCCAGCAGACAAACTCACAGGAACACAGATACGCAGTATTTT
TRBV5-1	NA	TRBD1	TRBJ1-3	CASSLTGVDSGNTIYF	TGCGCCAGCAGCTTGACAGGGGTTGACTCTGGAAACACCATATATTTT
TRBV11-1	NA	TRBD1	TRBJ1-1	CAPVRRGDTEAFF	TGTGCCCCCGTCCGCAGGGGGGATACTGAAGCTTTCTTT
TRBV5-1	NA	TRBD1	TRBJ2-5	CASSLGGRGSRETQYF	TGCGCCAGCAGCTTGGGGGGCAGGGGGTCGCGGGAGACCCAGTACTTC
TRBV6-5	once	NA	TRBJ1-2	CASEAGSYTF	TGTGCCAGCGAGGCGGGGAGCTACACCTTC
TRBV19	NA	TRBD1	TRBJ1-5	CATRAPGTGGGQPQHF	TGTGCCACAAGGGCCCCGGGGACAGGGGGGGGTCAGCCCCAGCATTTT
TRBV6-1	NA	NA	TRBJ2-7	CASCGQTYEQYF	TGTGCCAGCTGCGGGCAGACATACGAGCAGTACTTC
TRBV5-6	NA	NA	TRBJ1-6	CASSVRGVGSPLHF	TGTGCCAGCAGCGTCAGGGGCGTCGGGTCACCCCTCCACTTT
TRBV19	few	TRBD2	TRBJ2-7	CASSQTSGRTDEQYF	TGTGCCAGTAGCCAAACTAGCGGGAGAACGGACGAGCAGTACTTC
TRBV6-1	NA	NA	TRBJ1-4	CASSEGGRREKLFF	TGTGCCAGCAGTGAAGGGGGGCGTCGGGAAAAACTGTTTTTT
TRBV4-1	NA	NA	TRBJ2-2	CASSQAPLNTGELFF	TGCGCCAGCAGCCAAGCGCCACTGAACACCGGGGAGCTGTTTTTT
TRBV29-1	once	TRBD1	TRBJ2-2	CSVGTGTNTGELFF	TGCAGCGTAGGGACAGGGACCAACACCGGGGAGCTGTTTTTT
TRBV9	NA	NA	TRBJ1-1	CASSVEGAPNTEAFF	TGTGCCAGCAGCGTTGAAGGGGCCCCGAACACTGAAGCTTTCTTT
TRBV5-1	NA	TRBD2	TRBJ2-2	CASSLGLAANTGELFF	TGCGCCAGCAGCCTAGGACTAGCGGCGAACACCGGGGAGCTGTTTTTT
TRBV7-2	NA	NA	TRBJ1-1	CASSYRPGDTEAFF	TGTGCCAGCAGTTATCGACCAGGGGACACTGAAGCTTTCTTT
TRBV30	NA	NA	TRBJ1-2	CAWSGASNYGYTF	TGTGCCTGGAGTGGGGCCTCGAACTATGGCTACACCTTC
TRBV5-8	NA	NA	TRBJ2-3	CASSLGTSPSGTDTQYF	TGTGCCAGCAGCCTGGGAACTAGTCCGAGCGGCACAGATACGCAGTATTTT
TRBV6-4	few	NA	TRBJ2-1	CASSNVGSGINEQFF	TGTGCCAGCAGTAATGTGGGTAGCGGTATCAATGAGCAGTTCTTC
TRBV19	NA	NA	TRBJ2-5	CASSIVSPGTQYF	TGTGCCAGTAGTATAGTGTCCCCCGGGACCCAGTACTTC
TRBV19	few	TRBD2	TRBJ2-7	CASSQAGDKYEQYF	TGTGCCAGTAGTCAAGCGGGAGATAAGTACGAGCAGTACTTC
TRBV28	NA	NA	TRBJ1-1	CASSLALVREAFF	TGTGCCAGCAGTTTAGCCCTCGTCAGGGAAGCTTTCTTT
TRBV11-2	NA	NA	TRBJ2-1	CASSLVVRAGGNEQFF	TGTGCCAGCAGCTTAGTGGTTAGGGCAGGGGGGAATGAGCAGTTCTTC
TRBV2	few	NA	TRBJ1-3	CASSDRDNSGNTIYF	TGTGCCAGCAGCGACCGGGACAACTCTGGAAACACCATATATTTT
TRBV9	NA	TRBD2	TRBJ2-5	CASSVGGGGRQETQYF	TGTGCCAGCAGCGTAGGGGGGGGAGGGCGGCAGGAGACCCAGTACTTC
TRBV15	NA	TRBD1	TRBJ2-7	CATSRDRGSSYEQYF	TGTGCCACCAGCAGGGACAGGGGTAGCTCCTACGAGCAGTACTTC
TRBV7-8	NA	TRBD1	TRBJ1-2	CASSLTSEPWGQHGYTF	TGTGCCAGCAGCTTGACGAGCGAACCCTGGGGACAGCATGGCTACACCTTC
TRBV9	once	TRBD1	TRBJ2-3	CASSHGTGVATDTQYF	TGTGCCAGCAGCCATGGGACAGGGGTGGCAACAGATACGCAGTATTTT
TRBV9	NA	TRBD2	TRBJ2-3	CASSVGGRHPTDTQYF	TGTGCCAGCAGCGTGGGCGGGAGACACCCCACAGATACGCAGTATTTT
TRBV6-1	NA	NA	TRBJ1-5	CASITGLTGNQPQHF	TGTGCCAGCATCACAGGGTTGACGGGCAATCAGCCCCAGCATTTT
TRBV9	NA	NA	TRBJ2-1	CASSVAVSYNEQFF	TGTGCCAGCAGCGTAGCTGTCAGCTACAATGAGCAGTTCTTC
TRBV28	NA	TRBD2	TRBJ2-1	CASSATRDYPTWQFF	TGTGCCAGCAGTGCCACCCGGGACTACCCCACTTGGCAGTTCTTC